These 21 T cell receptor delta chains were sequenced from one sample in a study of γδ T cells in repeated Plasmodium falciparum infection. TCRdb re-called the multiplex PCR reads using CATT. The table shows 75,000 to 100,000 delta-chain clones, with 1.4% to 1.5% occurring only once. Flow sorting of PBMC yielded separate Vgamma9/Vdelta2+ and Vdelta2-negative gammadelta T cell populations for bulk repertoire analysis. The material sequenced was gamma-delta T cells from blood. The receptor set was obtained from a pool of human donors (malaria-infected and uninfected, not separated).

This clone was observed a few times. A far bigger clonotype differs at one base, so this is likely a read error. Other DNA sequences in this specimen translate into the identical CDR3. V and J are TRDV1 and TRDJ1; 13 bases map to TRDD3. This CDR3 has 16 amino acids. Germline assignment: CDR1 TSWWSYY and CDR2 QGS. V trimming: 6 bases; J trimming: 4 bases; junction bases outside the gene matches: 8. The CDR3 here is CALGETGGYGSDKLIF. For the CDR3, the DNA is TGTGCTCTTGGAGAAACTGGGGGATACGGGAGCGATAAACTCATCTTT.

This clone was seen many times. The protein in TCRdb stems from a much larger clone and differs at residue 11 from this DNA's translation, likely a read error; here the protein is translated from the DNA. This chain connects TRDV2 to TRDJ3; 11 positions match TRDD3. J lost 0 bases, V lost 2 bases, and 8 bases had no gene match. Germline V gene data show CDR1 as GEAIGNYY and CDR2 as EKD. CDR3 length equals 20 residues. CDR3 region: CACDKVLGDKGSWDTRQMFF. CDR3 in DNA: TGTGCCTGTGACAAAGTACTGGGGGATAAAGGCTCCTGGGACACCCGACAGATGTTTTTC.

This clone is classed as medium-sized (0.01 to 0.1%). Other nucleotide sequences from this sample produce the same CDR3. The chain employs TRDV3 and TRDJ1; D perhaps matches TRDD2 (6 bases). This CDR3 comprises 19 residues. The germline gives CDR1 TVYSNPD, CDR2 GDNSRS (reference sequence). The ends were cut back, 4 bases at V and 0 bases at J, with 30 bases in the middle. The CDR3 sequence is CASSLPTPNPAVYTDKLIF. The CDR3 DNA sequence: TGTGCCTCCAGCCTTCCAACTCCGAATCCCGCCGTATACACCGATAAACTCATCTTT.

This clone was counted at least ten times. TCRdb attributes to this sequence the protein of a much larger clone, which differs from the DNA translation at residue 4; a read error is likely, and the protein displayed is translated from the DNA. The V gene is TRDV2, the J gene TRDJ1; 12 bases map to TRDD3. Germline CDR1 reads GEAIGNYY; CDR2 reads EKD. V lost 5 bases and J lost 2; bases outside the gene matches: 20. CDR3 length equals 20 residues. The CDR3: CACGKLGGGLGDTPTDKLIF. The CDR3 DNA is TGTGCCTGTGGCAAACTAGGCGGCGGACTGGGGGATACCCCTACCGATAAACTCATCTTT.

This clone was seen a few times. The protein given by TCRdb reflects a much larger clone and differs at residue 6 from this DNA's translation, likely from a read error; the protein shown is the DNA's translation. The rearrangement uses TRDV1 and TRDJ1, with D possibly being TRDD2 or TRDD3 (6 bases each). In the absence of a J gene in TCRdb, the DNA was matched to germline to assign it here. CDR3 size: 24 residues. Germline values: CDR1 TSWWSYY, CDR2 QGS. Between the trimmed V and J ends, which lost 4 bases and 0 bases, there was a span of 39 bases. CDR3 protein: CALGVASYFGSNTGRLGYTDKLIF. CDR3 DNA sequence: TGTGCTCTTGGGGTCGCCTCCTACTTCGGATCAAATACTGGGCGACTAGGGTACACCGATAAACTCATCTTT.

This clone has just a few counts. It differs at one base from a far larger clone, so likely a read error. Other DNA sequences in the same sample also yield this CDR3. The chain carries TRDV1 and TRDJ1, with 8 bases matching TRDD2. In the absence of a J gene in TCRdb, the DNA was matched to germline to assign it here. The CDR3 runs to 19 residues. Germline lookup yields CDR1 TSWWSYY and CDR2 QGS. The CDR3 DNA reads TGTGCACTTGGGATTCCCGCTCTTCCTACCAAGACGTACCCCGATAAACTCATCTTT. This gives the protein CALGIPALPTKTYPDKLIF.

As to this clone: The protein given by TCRdb reflects a much larger clone and differs at residue 5 from this DNA's translation, likely from a read error; the protein shown is the DNA's translation. This chain uses TRDV2 with TRDJ1; 7 bases map to TRDD3. TCRdb supplies no J gene; here it was assigned by aligning the nucleotide sequence to germline. There are 19 residues in the CDR3. The V gene end was trimmed by 2 bases and the J gene end by 3 bases; junction bases not matched to a gene: 20. Germline V CDR1 and CDR2: GEAIGNYY, EKD. The CDR3 DNA reads as TGTGCCTGTGACAAATTGCGTGGGGGACACCCTTTCGAGCCCGATAAACTCATCTTT. Translating gives CACDKLRGGHPFEPDKLIF.

At least ten counts were recorded for this clone. The genes are TRDV1 and TRDJ2; 8 bases align to TRDD3. CDR3 length: 23 residues. The germline V gene encodes CDR1 TSWWSYY and CDR2 QGS. V lost 2 bases and J lost 1; bases outside the gene matches: 24. The CDR3 DNA reads TGTGCTCTTGGGGAAGGGAACCGCCTTCCCAATACTGGGGGCCCTTTTTTGACAGCACAACTCTTCTTT. It is translated as CALGEGNRLPNTGGPFLTAQLFF.

The rearrangement uses TRAV23/DV6 and TRDJ1, with 8 bases lining up with TRDD3. No J gene is reported in TCRdb; it was inferred here by comparing the DNA with germline. Germline V lookup: CDR1 NTAFDY, CDR2 IRPDVSE (reference sequence). The CDR3 sequence is 16 residues long. The junction had 10 bases not matched to a gene; V was cut back by 0 bases and J by 3 bases. DNA of the CDR3: TGTGCAGCAAGCACATCCTCAATACTGGGGGCCGATAAACTCATCTTT. It specifies CAASTSSILGADKLIF.

Notes on this clone: TCRdb's entry gives the protein of a much larger clone, which mismatches this DNA's translation at residue 3, likely from a read error; the protein reported here is translated from the DNA. The gene calls are TRDV2 and TRDJ3, with D perhaps matching TRDD1 or TRDD3 (5 bases each). TCRdb offers no J gene call, so here the DNA was matched to germline to obtain one. The CDR3 runs to 21 residues. The germline CDR1 and CDR2 sequences are GEAIGNYY and EKD. The CDR3 loop reads CARDTMGSPIIESWDTRQMFF. CDR3 sequence (DNA): TGTGCCCGTGACACGATGGGATCCCCAATAATAGAATCCTGGGACACCCGACAGATGTTTTTC.

On this clone: TCRdb's protein, taken from a much larger clone, differs from this DNA's translation at residue 4, likely owing to a read error; the protein displayed comes from the DNA. This CDR3 reads CACGPLKDWGDSTDKLIF. CDR3 DNA: TGTGCCTGTGGCCCTCTGAAGGACTGGGGAGACTCCACCGATAAACTCATCTTT. This chain uses TRDV2 with TRDJ1; 7 bases are a match to TRDD3. The V gene's germline CDR1 is GEAIGNYY and CDR2 EKD. Losses at the gene ends were 5 bases for V and 1 base for J; bases not matched to a gene: 18. The CDR3 covers 18 residues.

Worth noting for this clone: TCRdb shows a much larger clone's protein in place of this DNA's translation, and the two differ at residue 10, likely through a read error; the protein shown is translated from the DNA. The rearrangement uses TRDV2 and TRDJ3; tentative D call: TRDD3 (5 bases). CDR1 and CDR2 (germline): GEAIGNYY, EKD. The CDR3 contains 15 residues. The CDR3 loop reads CACDHISWDPRQMFF. The CDR3 DNA reads as TGTGCCTGTGACCATATCTCCTGGGACCCCCGACAGATGTTTTTC.

Points on this clone: This is likely an artifact of a read error, given a far larger clone one base away. Distinct nucleotide sequences in the sample also encode this CDR3. Called V gene: TRDV1; the J gene was not called; TRDD3, the D gene given by the table, was not confirmed from the DNA. CDR1 is TSWWSYY, CDR2 QGS, per germline. The CDR3 contains 27 residues. CDR3 protein: CALGELNIAPGPTYWGIGGIYTDKLIF. The DNA for the CDR3 is TGTGCTCTTGGGGAACTAAACATCGCCCCCGGGCCTACATACTGGGGGATTGGCGGGATCTACACCGATAAGCTCATCTTT.

In its sample, this clone was seen many times. V and J are TRDV1 and TRDJ1; D call uncertain. CDR1 is TSWWSYY, CDR2 QGS, per germline. Deletions cut 5 bases from V and 0 bases from J, with 10 bases between. There are 14 residues in the CDR3. The CDR3 sequence: CALGFRKYTDKLIF. CDR3 nucleotide sequence: TGTGCTCTTGGGTTTAGGAAGTACACCGATAAACTCATCTTT.

On this clone itself: The likely explanation is a read error, given a far larger clone one base away. The sample has other DNA sequences that encode this CDR3 too. CDR3 sequence: CACDTVSWNPPPKLIF. The CDR3, as DNA: TGTGCCTGTGACACCGTTTCGTGGAACCCTCCGCCTAAACTCATCTTT. The chain employs TRDV2 and TRDJ1; D unclear. TCRdb supplies no J gene; here it was assigned by aligning the nucleotide sequence to germline. Germline CDR1 GEAIGNYY, CDR2 EKD. Trimming pared 0 bases from V and 7 bases from J, leaving 20 bases between. The CDR3 extends over 16 amino acids.

Only a few counts were recorded for this clone. A far more abundant clone sits one base away, making this likely a read error. Other DNA sequences from this sample encode an identical CDR3 as well. This chain links TRDV2 with TRDJ1; possibly TRDD3 for D (6 bases). CDR3 length: 15 amino acids. Germline V gene data show CDR1 as GEAIGNYY and CDR2 as EKD. Trimming took 1 base from V and 2 from J, leaving 13 bases between them. As DNA, the CDR3 is TGTGCCTGTGACACTGGGGGGTACGGGACCGATAAACTCATCTTT. Protein product: CACDTGGYGTDKLIF.

This clone was picked up a small number of times. The translation of this DNA and the TCRdb protein of a much larger clone differ at residue 3, probably owing to a read error; the protein shown here is translated from the DNA. The rearrangement joins TRDV2 to TRDJ1; 8 nucleotides align to TRDD3. TCRdb does not report a J gene; here it was assigned by matching the DNA to germline references. In germline, CDR1 is GEAIGNYY, CDR2 EKD. The CDR3 is 18 residues long. The CDR3 loop reads CARDTVSGGRTLSNKLIF. The CDR3 DNA is TGTGCCCGTGACACCGTTTCTGGGGGAAGAACGCTATCAAATAAACTCATCTTT.

The chain combines TRDV2 with TRDJ1, with TRDD3 identical over 7 bases. TCRdb records no J gene; here it was assigned by comparing the DNA to germline. Germline CDR1 and CDR2: GEAIGNYY and EKD. With 2 bases clipped from V and 0 bases from J, the junction kept 14 bases outside the gene matches. This CDR3 spans 18 amino acids. CDR3 in DNA: TGTGCCTGTGACAGACTGCTGGGGGCACATTCTTACACCGATAAACTCATCTTT. Its protein product is CACDRLLGAHSYTDKLIF.

Concerning this clone itself: TCRdb's protein, taken from a much larger clone, differs from this DNA's translation at residue 5, likely owing to a read error; the protein displayed comes from the DNA. The CDR3 sequence: CAPQCPFPPSYEATYKLIF. The CDR3 nucleotides are TGTGCTCCGCAGTGCCCTTTCCCTCCATCGTACGAGGCCACCTATAAACTCATCTTT. The V call is TRDV1, the J call TRDJ1; D gene unclear. Germline lookup yields CDR1 TSWWSYY and CDR2 QGS. CDR3 length: 19 residues.

This clone appeared many times. TCRdb has a much larger clone's protein, which differs at residue 14 from the translation of this DNA, likely because of a read error; what is shown is the protein translated from the DNA. V and J are TRDV2 and TRDJ1; no clear D. From germline, CDR1 is GEAIGNYY and CDR2 EKD. The CDR3 is 17 amino acids. The CDR3 loop is CACDTAGVLRYTDELIF. CDR3 nucleotides: TGTGCCTGTGACACCGCCGGGGTTCTCCGGTACACCGATGAACTCATCTTT.

This clone was recorded a few times. TCRdb records a much larger clone's protein for this DNA, with a difference at residue 9 that likely arises from a read error; the protein given is the translation of the DNA. The chain joins TRDV3 to TRDJ1, with 8 bases identical to TRDD3. The J gene, not given by TCRdb, was assigned here from a germline match of the nucleotide sequence. Germline values: CDR1 TVYSNPD, CDR2 GDNSRS (reference sequence). The CDR3 runs 17 residues. Trimming cost V 2 bases and J 4 bases; bases outside gene matches: 18. Here the CDR3 reads CAFDTGGSTSRIDKLIF. In DNA, the CDR3 is TGTGCCTTTGATACTGGGGGGAGTACCTCCCGTATCGATAAACTCATCTTT.